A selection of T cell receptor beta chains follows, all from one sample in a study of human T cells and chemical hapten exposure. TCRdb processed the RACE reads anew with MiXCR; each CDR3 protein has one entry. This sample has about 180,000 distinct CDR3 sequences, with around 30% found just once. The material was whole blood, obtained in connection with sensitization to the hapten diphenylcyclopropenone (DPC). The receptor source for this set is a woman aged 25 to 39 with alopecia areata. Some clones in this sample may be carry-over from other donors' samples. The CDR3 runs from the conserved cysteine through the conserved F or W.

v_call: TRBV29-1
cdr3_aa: CSVRDRVNTEAFF

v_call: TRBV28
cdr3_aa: CASIPSGFQPQHF

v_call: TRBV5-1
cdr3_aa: CASSLAVFAEEQFF

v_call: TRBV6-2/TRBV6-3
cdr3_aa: CASIPAQRGRRGDEQFF

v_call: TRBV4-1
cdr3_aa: CASSQVFDRWTANYGYTF

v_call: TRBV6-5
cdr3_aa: CASSYSRGDRGSNQPQHF

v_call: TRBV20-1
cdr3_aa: CSAGRGGGAPQYF

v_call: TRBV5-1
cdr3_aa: CASRGHQNTEAFF

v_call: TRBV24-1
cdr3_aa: CATSAGGLNYGYTF

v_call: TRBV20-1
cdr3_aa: CSARSQGANINSPLHF

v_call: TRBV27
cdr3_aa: CASSLFRGGNQPQHF

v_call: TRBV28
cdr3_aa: CASRRLAGNTGELFF

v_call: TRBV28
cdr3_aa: CASISRPLNSPLHF

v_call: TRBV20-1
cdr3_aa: CSARRGLAGVNEQFF

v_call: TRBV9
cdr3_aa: CASSPQAGTGLIGTIYF

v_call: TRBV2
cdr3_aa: CASRPRGTNEKLFF

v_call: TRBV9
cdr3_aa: CASSVGTSGLTDTQYF

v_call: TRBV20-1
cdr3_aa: CSASGTSSYEQYF